These T cell receptor beta chains were read from a single sample in a study of blood T cells in healthy people across ages. TCRdb fed the 5' RACE reads into MiXCR, producing one record per CDR3 protein. This repertoire shows around 820,000 distinct CDR3 sequences, 25% found once; its top ten account for more than 3%. This sample also appeared in a second study, on T cells of mothers and their children.

Source material: blood. These receptors were obtained from a boy aged 10-17 years in good health. The CDR3 runs from the conserved cysteine through the conserved F or W. A D gene is named only where the DNA matches it firmly. A clone size is listed for some rows: how often the clone was seen (once, few, many), or a class if it is expanded.

TRBJ2-2 TRBV2 - few CASSEGGHRTGELFF TGTGCCAGCAGTGAAGGGGGACATCGCACCGGGGAGCTGTTTTTT
TRBJ2-7 TRBV9 - many CASSVGSAYEQYF TGTGCCAGCAGCGTAGGGTCTGCCTACGAGCAGTACTTC
TRBJ1-5 TRBV10-3 - - CAISQEPRQPQHF TGTGCCATCAGCCAGGAGCCCCGTCAGCCCCAGCATTTT
TRBJ1-2 TRBV29-1 - - CSVPRDGYYGYTF TGCAGCGTCCCCAGAGACGGATACTATGGCTACACCTTC
TRBJ1-2 TRBV5-1 TRBD1 few CASSVSGTGEEGYTF TGCGCCAGCAGCGTATCCGGGACAGGGGAAGAGGGCTACACCTTC
TRBJ2-1 TRBV3-1 - - CASGKGEDYNEQFF TGTGCCAGCGGAAAGGGGGAGGATTACAATGAGCAGTTCTTC
TRBJ1-4 TRBV5-1 - few CASSKGPATNEKLFF TGCGCCAGCAGCAAGGGTCCTGCAACTAATGAAAAACTGTTTTTT
TRBJ1-4 TRBV19 - few CASSIGQGYEKLFF TGTGCCAGTAGTATCGGCCAGGGCTACGAAAAACTGTTTTTT
TRBJ2-5 TRBV7-2 - few CASSYFRETQYF TGTGCCAGCAGCTACTTCCGGGAGACCCAGTACTTC
TRBJ1-1 TRBV7-3 - few CASSPEGVNTEAFF TGTGCCAGCAGCCCTGAAGGGGTGAACACTGAAGCTTTCTTT
TRBJ2-7 TRBV20-1 - once CSARDPGEISYEQYF TGCAGTGCTAGAGATCCGGGGGAAATCTCCTACGAGCAGTACTTC
TRBJ2-3 TRBV2 - - CASTLLGLADTQYF TGTGCCAGCACCTTGCTTGGTCTAGCGGATACGCAGTATTTT
TRBJ2-5 TRBV3-1 TRBD2 once CASRPRALLTSGQETQYF TGTGCCAGCAGACCAAGGGCCCTATTGACTAGCGGGCAAGAGACCCAGTACTTC
TRBJ2-7 TRBV5-1 - - CASSSPPEDEQYF TGCGCCAGCAGCTCACCGCCAGAGGACGAGCAGTACTTC
TRBJ2-1 TRBV7-2 TRBD2 few CASSLSSGYYEQFF TGTGCCAGCAGCTTAAGTAGCGGGTACTATGAGCAGTTCTTC
TRBJ1-2 TRBV12-3/TRBV12-4 - - CASSLGTTSNGYTF TGTGCCAGCAGTCTCGGGACTACGAGCAATGGCTACACCTTC
TRBJ2-5 TRBV5-1 - few CASSFNSGTKETQYF TGCGCCAGCAGCTTTAATAGCGGAACAAAAGAGACCCAGTACTTC
TRBJ2-7 TRBV6-5 TRBD2 few CASSPWTSYEQYF TGTGCCAGCAGTCCTTGGACTAGTTACGAGCAGTACTTC
TRBJ2-7 TRBV15 - - CATSREGGFGQYF TGTGCCACCAGCAGGGAAGGGGGTTTTGGGCAGTACTTC